This TCR beta chain derives from a study of PD-L1 blockade in urothelial cancer. Assay: immunoSEQ multiplex PCR; the TCRdb copy retains only in-frame clones and omits some. The profile covers under 45,000 clones, with roughly four fifths appearing a single time and more than 15% taken by the ten largest. V was shortened by 1 base and J by 6 bases, with 12 bases between the two germline ends. Germline CDR1 is SGHAT and CDR2 is FQNNGV. This CDR3 spans 15 amino acids. This receptor was taken from a man in his sixties with urothelial cancer. Sequenced material: PBMCs, taken around atezolizumab (anti-PD-L1) treatment. The chain joins TRBV11-2 to TRBJ2-2, with a weak D call TRBD2 (5 bases). CDR3 region: CASSLGLGVPGELFF. The CDR3 nucleotides read TGTGCCAGCAGCTTAGGGCTGGGAGTCCCCGGGGAGCTGTTTTTT.